This TCR beta chain stems from a study of regulatory T cells in long-lasting Graves disease. The CDR3 is 13 amino acids. The germline V and J ends were trimmed by 6 bases and 5 bases, with 13 bases remaining between them. Germline assignment: CDR1 MDHEN and CDR2 SYDVKM. The time point was: newly diagnosed GD, antithyroid drugs for less than 3 months. The TCR library was prepared using RNA isolated from PBMCs. Relying on iRepertoire HTBI primers and Arm-PCR of CDR3 regions, the team built TCR beta libraries. TCRdb passed the multiplex PCR reads through MiXCR, listing each CDR3 protein once. The sample yields 200,000 to 250,000 distinct CDR3 sequences, 15% to 20% seen once. This clonotype was picked up many times. These data were likewise used in another study, on T cells in Graves' hyperthyroidism and ophthalmopathy.

The sequence derives from a woman in her twenties or thirties with Graves disease. Material: peripheral blood mononuclear cells (PBMCs), obtained at new diagnosis, from a patient treated with antithyroid drugs. This rearrangement joins TRBV28 to TRBJ1-2; D may be TRBD1 (6 bases). The CDR3 spells CASSPGQSYGYTF. CDR3 nucleotide sequence: TGTGCCAGCAGCCCCGGACAGTCATATGGCTACACCTTC.